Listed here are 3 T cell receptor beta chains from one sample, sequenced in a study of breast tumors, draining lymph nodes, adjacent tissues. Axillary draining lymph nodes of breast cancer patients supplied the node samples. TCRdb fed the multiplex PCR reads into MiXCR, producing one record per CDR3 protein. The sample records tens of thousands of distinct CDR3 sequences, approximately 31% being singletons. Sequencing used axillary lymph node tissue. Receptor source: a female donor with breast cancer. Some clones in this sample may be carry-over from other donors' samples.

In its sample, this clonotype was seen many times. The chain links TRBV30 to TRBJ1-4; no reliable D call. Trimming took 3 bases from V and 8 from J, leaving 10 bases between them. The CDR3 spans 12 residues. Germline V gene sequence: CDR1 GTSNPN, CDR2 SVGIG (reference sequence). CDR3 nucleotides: TGTGCCTGGAGCTACGGACTGGAAAAACTGTTTTTT. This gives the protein CAWSYGLEKLFF. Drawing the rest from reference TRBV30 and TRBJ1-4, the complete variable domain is SQTIHQWPATLVQPVGSPLSLECTVEGTSNPNLYWYRQAAGRGLQLLFYSVGIGQISSEVPQNLSASRPQDRQFILSSKKLLLSDSGFYLCAWSYGLEKLFFGSGTQLSVL.

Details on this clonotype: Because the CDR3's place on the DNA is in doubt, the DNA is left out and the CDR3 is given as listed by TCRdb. The CDR3 sequence: CASSFYICSAEYLAGGLNEQFF. The V gene is TRBV7-9, the J gene TRBJ2-1; the table names TRBD2, a call not compared with the DNA. The CDR3 is 22 residues long, counting both termini. Germline CDR1 and CDR2: SEHNR and FQNEAQ (reference sequence).

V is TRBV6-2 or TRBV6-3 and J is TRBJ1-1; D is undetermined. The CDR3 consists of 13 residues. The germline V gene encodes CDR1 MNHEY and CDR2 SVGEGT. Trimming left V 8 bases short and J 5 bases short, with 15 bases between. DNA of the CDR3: TGTGCCAGCTCCCACGGAGGCTCGACTGAAGCTTTCTTT. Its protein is CASSHGGSTEAFF.